Sequencing of this T cell receptor beta chain was carried out in a study of human T cells and chemical hapten exposure. The library gave individual cDNA molecules unique molecular identifiers. TCRdb redid the calling of the RACE reads with MiXCR, one entry per CDR3 protein. This table holds 250,000 or so distinct CDR3 sequences, 7.5% to 10% found once. Indicated time point: pre-sensitization, week 0. Treatment indicated: therapeutic diphenylcyclopropenone sensitization with weekly scalp DPC. This clonotype was observed a handful of times. The sample consisted of whole blood, taken in connection with sensitization to the hapten diphenylcyclopropenone (DPC). The source is a woman aged 40 to 49 with alopecia areata. Some clones in this sample may be carry-over from other donors' samples.

The CDR3 region is CATSGRGRGIQETQYF. The CDR3, as DNA: TGTGCCACCAGTGGTCGGGGTAGGGGGATACAGGAGACCCAGTACTTC. The chain carries TRBV24-1 and TRBJ2-5; maybe TRBD1 (6 bases). Germline CDR1 and CDR2: KGHDR and SFDVKD. Trimming cost V 5 bases and J 5 bases, with 20 bases left between them. The CDR3 sequence is 16 residues long.